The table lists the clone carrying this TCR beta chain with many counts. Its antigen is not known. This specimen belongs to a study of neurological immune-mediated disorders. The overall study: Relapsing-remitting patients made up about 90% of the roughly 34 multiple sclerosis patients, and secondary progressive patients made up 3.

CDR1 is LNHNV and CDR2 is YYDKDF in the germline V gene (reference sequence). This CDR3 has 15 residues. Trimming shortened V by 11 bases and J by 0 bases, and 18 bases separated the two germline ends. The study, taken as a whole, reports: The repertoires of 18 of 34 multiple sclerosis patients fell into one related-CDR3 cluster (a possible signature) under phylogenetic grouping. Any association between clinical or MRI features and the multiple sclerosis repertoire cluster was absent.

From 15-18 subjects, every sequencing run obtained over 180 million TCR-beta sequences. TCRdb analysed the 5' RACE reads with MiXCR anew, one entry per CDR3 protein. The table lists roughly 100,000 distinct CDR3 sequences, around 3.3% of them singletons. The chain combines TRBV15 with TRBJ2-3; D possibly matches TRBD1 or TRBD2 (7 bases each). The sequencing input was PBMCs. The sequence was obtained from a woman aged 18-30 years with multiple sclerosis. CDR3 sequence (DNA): TGTGCCTCCCAGGGGGGGACTTACAGCACAGATACGCAGTATTTT. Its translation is CASQGGTYSTDTQYF.